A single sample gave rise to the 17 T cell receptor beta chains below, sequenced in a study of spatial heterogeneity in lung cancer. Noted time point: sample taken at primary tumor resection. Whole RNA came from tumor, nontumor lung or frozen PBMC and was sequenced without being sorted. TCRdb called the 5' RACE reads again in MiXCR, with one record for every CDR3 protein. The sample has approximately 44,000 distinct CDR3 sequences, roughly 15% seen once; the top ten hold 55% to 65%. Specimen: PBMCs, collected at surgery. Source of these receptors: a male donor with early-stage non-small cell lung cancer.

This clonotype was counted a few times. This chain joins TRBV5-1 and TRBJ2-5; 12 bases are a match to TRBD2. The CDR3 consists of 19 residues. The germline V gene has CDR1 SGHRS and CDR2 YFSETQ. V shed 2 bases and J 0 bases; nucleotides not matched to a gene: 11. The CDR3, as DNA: TGCGCCAGCAGCTTTCCGACTAGCGGGGGACACTCTAACCAAGAGACCCAGTACTTC. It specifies CASSFPTSGGHSNQETQYF.

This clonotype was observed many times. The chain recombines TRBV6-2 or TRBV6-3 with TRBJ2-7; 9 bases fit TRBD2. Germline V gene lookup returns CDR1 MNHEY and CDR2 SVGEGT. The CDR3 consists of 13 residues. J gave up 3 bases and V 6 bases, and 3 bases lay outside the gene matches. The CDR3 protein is CASSRREGYEQYF. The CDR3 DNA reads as TGTGCCAGCAGCCGGCGGGAGGGCTACGAGCAGTACTTC.

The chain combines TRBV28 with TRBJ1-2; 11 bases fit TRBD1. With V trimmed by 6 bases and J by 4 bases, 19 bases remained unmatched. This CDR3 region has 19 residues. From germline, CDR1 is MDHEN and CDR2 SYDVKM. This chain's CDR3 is CASRPSRRTGGGTGYGYTF. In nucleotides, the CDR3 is TGTGCCAGCAGACCATCAAGGCGGACAGGGGGCGGTACGGGCTATGGCTACACCTTC.

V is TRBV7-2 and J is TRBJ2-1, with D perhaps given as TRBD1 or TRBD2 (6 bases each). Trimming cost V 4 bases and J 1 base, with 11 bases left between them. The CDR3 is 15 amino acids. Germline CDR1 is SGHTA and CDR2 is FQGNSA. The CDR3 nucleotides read TGTGCCAGCAGCTCCCAGGGGACTTCCTACAATGAGCAGTTCTTC. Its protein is CASSSQGTSYNEQFF.

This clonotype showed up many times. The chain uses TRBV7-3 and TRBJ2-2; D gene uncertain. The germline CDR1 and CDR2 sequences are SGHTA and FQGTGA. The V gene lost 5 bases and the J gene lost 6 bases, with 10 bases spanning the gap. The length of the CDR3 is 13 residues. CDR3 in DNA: TGTGCCAGCAGCCCGGGTGGGGCCGGGGAGCTGTTTTTT. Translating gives CASSPGGAGELFF.

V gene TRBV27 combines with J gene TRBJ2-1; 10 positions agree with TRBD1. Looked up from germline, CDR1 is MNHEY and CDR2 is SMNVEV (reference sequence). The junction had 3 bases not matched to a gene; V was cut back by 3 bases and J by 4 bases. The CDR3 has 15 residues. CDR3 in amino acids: CASSFSGQGYNEQFF. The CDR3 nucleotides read TGTGCCAGCAGTTTTTCGGGACAGGGGTACAATGAGCAGTTCTTC.

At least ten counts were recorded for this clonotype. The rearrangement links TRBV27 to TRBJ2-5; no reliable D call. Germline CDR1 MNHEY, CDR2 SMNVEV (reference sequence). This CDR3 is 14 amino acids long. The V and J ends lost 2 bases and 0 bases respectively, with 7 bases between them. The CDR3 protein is CASSLTGHQETQYF. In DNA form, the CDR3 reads TGTGCCAGCAGTTTAACCGGACACCAAGAGACCCAGTACTTC.

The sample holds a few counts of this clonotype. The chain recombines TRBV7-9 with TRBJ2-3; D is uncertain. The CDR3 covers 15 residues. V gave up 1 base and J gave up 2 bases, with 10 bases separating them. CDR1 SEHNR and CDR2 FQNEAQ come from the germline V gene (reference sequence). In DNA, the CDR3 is TGTGCCAGCAGCTTAGGACTGGCTAACACAGATACGCAGTATTTT. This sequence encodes CASSLGLANTDTQYF.

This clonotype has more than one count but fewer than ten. DNA of the CDR3: TGTGCCAGCAGCCGTCCACTAGCGGGGGACTACGAGCAGTACTTC. This encodes CASSRPLAGDYEQYF. The J gene is TRBJ2-7, the V gene TRBV5-5, with 11 bases lining up with TRBD2. V lost 4 bases to trimming and J lost 3 bases; unmatched junction nucleotides: 6. Germline assignment: CDR1 SGHKS and CDR2 YYEKEE (reference sequence). CDR3 length equals 15 residues.

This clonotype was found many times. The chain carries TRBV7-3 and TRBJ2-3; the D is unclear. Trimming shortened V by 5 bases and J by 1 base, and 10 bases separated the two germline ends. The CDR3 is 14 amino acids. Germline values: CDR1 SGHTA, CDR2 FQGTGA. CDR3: CASSPQYGTDTQYF. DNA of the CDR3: TGTGCCAGCAGCCCTCAATACGGCACAGATACGCAGTATTTT.

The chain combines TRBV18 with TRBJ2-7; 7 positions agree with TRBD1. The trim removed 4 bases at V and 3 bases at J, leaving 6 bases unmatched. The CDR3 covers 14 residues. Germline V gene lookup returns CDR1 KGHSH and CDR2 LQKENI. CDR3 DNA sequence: TGTGCCAGCTCACTCCGGGACAGCCTCTACGAGCAGTACTTC. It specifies CASSLRDSLYEQYF.

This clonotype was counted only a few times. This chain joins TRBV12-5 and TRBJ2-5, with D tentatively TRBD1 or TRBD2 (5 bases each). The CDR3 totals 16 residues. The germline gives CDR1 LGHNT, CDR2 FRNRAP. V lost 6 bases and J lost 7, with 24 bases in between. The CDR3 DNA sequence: TGTGCTAGTGGGACCAGGGACGGAACAGCGATTGGGACCCAGTACTTC. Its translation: CASGTRDGTAIGTQYF.

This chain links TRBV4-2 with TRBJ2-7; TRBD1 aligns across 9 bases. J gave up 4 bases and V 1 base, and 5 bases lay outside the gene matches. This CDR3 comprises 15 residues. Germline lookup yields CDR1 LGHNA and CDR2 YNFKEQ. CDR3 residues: CASSQGGQGGYEQYF. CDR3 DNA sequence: TGTGCCAGCAGCCAAGGGGGACAGGGAGGGTACGAGCAGTACTTC.

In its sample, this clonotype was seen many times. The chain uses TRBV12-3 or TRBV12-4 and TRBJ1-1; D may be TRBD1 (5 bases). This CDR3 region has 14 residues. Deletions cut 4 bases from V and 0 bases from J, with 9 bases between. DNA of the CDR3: TGTGCCAGCAGTTGGGACCTCGTGAACACTGAAGCTTTCTTT. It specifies CASSWDLVNTEAFF.

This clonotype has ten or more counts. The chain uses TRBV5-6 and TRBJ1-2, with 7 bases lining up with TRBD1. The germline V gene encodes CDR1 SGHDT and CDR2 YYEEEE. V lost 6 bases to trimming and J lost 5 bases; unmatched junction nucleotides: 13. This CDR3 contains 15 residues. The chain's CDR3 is CASTVPTGYGYGYTF. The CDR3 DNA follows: TGTGCCAGCACCGTTCCGACAGGGTATGGGTATGGCTACACCTTC.

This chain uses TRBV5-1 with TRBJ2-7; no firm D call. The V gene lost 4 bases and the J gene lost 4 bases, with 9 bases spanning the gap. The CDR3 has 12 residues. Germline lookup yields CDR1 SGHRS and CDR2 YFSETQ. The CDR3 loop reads CASSLESYEQYF. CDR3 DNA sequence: TGCGCCAGCAGCCTGGAGAGTTACGAGCAGTACTTC.

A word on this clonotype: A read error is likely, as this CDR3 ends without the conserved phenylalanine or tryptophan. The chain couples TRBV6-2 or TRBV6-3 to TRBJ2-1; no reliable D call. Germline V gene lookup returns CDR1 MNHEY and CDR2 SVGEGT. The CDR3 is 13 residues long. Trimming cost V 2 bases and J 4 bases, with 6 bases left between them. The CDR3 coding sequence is TGTGCCAGCAGTTACCCAGATTACAATGAGCAGTTCCTC. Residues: CASSYPDYNEQFL.